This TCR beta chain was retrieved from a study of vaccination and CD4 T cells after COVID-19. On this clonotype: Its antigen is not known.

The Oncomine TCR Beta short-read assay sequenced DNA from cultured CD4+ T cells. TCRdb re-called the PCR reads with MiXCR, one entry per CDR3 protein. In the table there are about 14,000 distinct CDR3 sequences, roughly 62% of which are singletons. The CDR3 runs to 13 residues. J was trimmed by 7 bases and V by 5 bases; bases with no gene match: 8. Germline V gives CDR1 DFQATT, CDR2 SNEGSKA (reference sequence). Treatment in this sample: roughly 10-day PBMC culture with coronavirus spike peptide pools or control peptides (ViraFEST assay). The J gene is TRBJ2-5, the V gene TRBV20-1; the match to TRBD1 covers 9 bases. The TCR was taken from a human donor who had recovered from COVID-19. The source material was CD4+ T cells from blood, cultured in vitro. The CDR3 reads CSADRQGVGTQYF. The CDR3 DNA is TGCAGTGCTGACCGACAGGGGGTGGGGACCCAGTACTTC.